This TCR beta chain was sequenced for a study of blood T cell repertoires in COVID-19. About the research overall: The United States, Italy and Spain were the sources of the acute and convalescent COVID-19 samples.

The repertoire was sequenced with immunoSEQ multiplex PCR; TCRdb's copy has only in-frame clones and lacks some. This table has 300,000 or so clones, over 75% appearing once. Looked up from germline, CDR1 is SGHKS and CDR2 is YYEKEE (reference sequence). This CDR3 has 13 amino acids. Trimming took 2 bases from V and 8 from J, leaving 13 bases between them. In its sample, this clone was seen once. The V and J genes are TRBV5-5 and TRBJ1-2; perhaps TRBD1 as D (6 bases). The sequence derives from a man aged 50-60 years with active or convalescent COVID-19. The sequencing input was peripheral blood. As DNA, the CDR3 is TGTGCCAGCAGCTTAAACAGGGTCGGCGGCTACACCTTC. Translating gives CASSLNRVGGYTF.